This T cell receptor (beta chain) derives from a study of regulatory T cells in long-lasting Graves disease. Study-wide results and caveats: Comparison showed that persistent patients shared more public clonotypes (about 2,800) than new patients (966). Persistent disease favored TRBV28, TRBJ1-2 and TRBJ2-5. Persistent Graves' patients showed reduced TCR diversity versus newly diagnosed patients.

The V end was cut by 6 bases, the J end by 0 bases, with 13 bases between. This CDR3 has 15 amino acids. Germline V gene lookup returns CDR1 SNHLY and CDR2 FYNNEI. Details on this clonotype: The target antigen is unknown.

Investigators prepared the TCR beta libraries by applying iRepertoire HTBI primers and Arm-PCR of CDR3 regions. TCRdb itself ran the multiplex PCR reads through MiXCR, one entry per CDR3 protein. The data contain under 450,000 distinct CDR3 sequences, roughly 20% of them singletons. The time point here: persistent/refractory GD, antithyroid drugs over 5 years with positive TRAb. PBMCs were the source of the RNA used for TCR sequencing. Collection of peripheral blood (roughly 9 milliliters) was done using EDTA tubes. The clonotype comes from a woman aged 40 to 55 with Graves disease. Material: peripheral blood mononuclear cells (PBMCs), obtained when the disease was refractory, from a patient treated with antithyroid drugs. The rearrangement links TRBV2 to TRBJ2-3, with D maybe TRBD1 (5 bases). CDR3 sequence: CASRTDQTSTDTQYF. CDR3 coding DNA: TGTGCCAGCAGGACAGACCAGACTAGCACAGATACGCAGTATTTT.